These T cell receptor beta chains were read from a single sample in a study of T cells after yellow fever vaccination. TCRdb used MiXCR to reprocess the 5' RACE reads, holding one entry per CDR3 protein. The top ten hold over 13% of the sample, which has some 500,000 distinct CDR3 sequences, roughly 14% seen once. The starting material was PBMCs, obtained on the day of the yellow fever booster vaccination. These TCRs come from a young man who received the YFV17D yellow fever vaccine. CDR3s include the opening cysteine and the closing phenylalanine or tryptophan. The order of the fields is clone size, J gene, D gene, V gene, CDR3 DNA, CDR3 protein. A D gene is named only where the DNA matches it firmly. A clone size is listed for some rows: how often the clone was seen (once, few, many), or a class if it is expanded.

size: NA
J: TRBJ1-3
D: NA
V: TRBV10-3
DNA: TGTGCCATCAGTAACTCGGCCGTCGGCTCTGGAAACACCATATATTTT
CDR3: CAISNSAVGSGNTIYF

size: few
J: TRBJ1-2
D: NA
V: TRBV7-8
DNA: TGTGCCAGCAGCTTAGGTCCAGCCAACTATGGCTACACCTTC
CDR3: CASSLGPANYGYTF

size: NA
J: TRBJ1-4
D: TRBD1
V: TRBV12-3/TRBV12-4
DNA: TGTGCCAGCAAACACGGACAGGGGAATGAAAAACTGTTTTTT
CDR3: CASKHGQGNEKLFF

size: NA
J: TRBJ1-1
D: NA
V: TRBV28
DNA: TGTGCCAGCAGAGGTATGGGGGATCGGACTGAAGCTTTCTTT
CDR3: CASRGMGDRTEAFF

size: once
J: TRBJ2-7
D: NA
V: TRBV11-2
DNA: TGTGCCAGCAGCTTAAATACAGCCTTTACCTACGAGCAGTACTTC
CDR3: CASSLNTAFTYEQYF

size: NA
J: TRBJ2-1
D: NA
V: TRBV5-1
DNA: TGCGCCAGCAGCGTCTTAGCCCCCTCCCATGAGCAGTTCTTC
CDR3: CASSVLAPSHEQFF

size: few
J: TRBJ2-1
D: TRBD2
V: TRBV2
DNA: TGTGCCAGCAGTGAAGCAAGCGGGAGCGCGTATGAGCAGTTCTTC
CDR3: CASSEASGSAYEQFF

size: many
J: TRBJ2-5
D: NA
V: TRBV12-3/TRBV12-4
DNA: TGTGCCAGCAGTTTTGTAGGAGAGACCCAGTACTTC
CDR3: CASSFVGETQYF

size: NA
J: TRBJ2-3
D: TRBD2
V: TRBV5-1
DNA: TGCGCCAGCAGCCTGGCCCTAGCGGGACGCACAGATACGCAGTATTTT
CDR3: CASSLALAGRTDTQYF

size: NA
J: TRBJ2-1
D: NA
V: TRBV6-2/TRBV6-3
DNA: TGTGCCAGCAGTTACTCGAGGAGGCAGGGGTACAATGAGCAGTTCTTC
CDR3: CASSYSRRQGYNEQFF

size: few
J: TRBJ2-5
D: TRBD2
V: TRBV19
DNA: TGTGCCAGTAGTATAGGCCGGGGGCTAGCGGGGGAGACCCAGTACTTC
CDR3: CASSIGRGLAGETQYF

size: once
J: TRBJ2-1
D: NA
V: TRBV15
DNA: TGTGCCACCAGCAGAGATCTGTTGGTCTACAATGAGCAGTTCTTC
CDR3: CATSRDLLVYNEQFF

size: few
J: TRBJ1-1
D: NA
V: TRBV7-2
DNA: TGTGCCACCAGAGATCGGGGCAGGGGGAACACTGAAGCTTTCTTT
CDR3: CATRDRGRGNTEAFF

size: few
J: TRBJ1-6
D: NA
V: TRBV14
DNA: TGTGCCAGCAGCCAAGATTTGAATTCACCCCTCCACTTT
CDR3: CASSQDLNSPLHF

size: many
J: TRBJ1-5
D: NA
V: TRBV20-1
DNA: TGCAGTGCTAGAGGAAGATCCGTCCCCAATCAGCCCCAGCATTTT
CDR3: CSARGRSVPNQPQHF

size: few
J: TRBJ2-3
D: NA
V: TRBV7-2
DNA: TGTGCCAGCAGCTTCCGGGGACAAGATACGCAGTATTTT
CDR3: CASSFRGQDTQYF

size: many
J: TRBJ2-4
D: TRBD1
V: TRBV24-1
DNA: TGTGCCACCAGCCCAGGGGGCGCAGCCAAAAACATTCAGTACTTC
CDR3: CATSPGGAAKNIQYF

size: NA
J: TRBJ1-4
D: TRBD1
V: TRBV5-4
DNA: TGTGCCAGCAGCCACCGGGGGACAGGGGTGGAAAAACTGTTTTTT
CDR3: CASSHRGTGVEKLFF

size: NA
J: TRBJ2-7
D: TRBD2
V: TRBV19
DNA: TGTGCCAGTAGTATAGATGGGCTAGCGGGAGTAGTCGCCGAGCAGTACTTC
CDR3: CASSIDGLAGVVAEQYF

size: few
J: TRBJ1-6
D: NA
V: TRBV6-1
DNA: TGTGCCAGCAGTACCCCAGGCTGGGGGAATTCACCCCTCCACTTT
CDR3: CASSTPGWGNSPLHF

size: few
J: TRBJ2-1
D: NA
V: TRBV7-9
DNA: TGTGCCAGCAGCGAGTTGTTTTTGAGTGAGCAGTTCTTC
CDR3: CASSELFLSEQFF

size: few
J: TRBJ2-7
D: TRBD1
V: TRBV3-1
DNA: TGTGCCACCGGGACAGGGCCTACCTACGAGCAGTACTTC
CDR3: CATGTGPTYEQYF

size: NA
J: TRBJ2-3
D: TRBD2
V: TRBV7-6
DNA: TGTGCCAGCAGCTTGGGGCGAAGCGGGGGGTTAGGGGGGACTAGCGGAAGCACAGATACGCAGTATTTT
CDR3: CASSLGRSGGLGGTSGSTDTQYF

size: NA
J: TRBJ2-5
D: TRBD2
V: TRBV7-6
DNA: TGTGCCAGCAGCTCACTAGCGGAGCTCGTACAAGAGACCCAGTACTTC
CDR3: CASSSLAELVQETQYF

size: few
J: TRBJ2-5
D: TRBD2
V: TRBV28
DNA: TGTGCCAGCAGGTTCCCTGGCGGGAGGGAAGAGACCCAGTACTTC
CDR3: CASRFPGGREETQYF

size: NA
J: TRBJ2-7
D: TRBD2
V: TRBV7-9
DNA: TGTGCCAGCAGCTCCGGCAGCGGGAGCTACGAGCAGTACTTC
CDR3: CASSSGSGSYEQYF

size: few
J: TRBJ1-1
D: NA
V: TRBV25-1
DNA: TGTGCCAGCAGTGAACCCGCCCCAGGGAACACTGAAGCTTTCTTT
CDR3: CASSEPAPGNTEAFF

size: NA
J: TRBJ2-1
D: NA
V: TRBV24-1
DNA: TGTGCCACCAGTGATCCCCAATCAGGGCCCTCTACAAATGAGCAGTTCTTC
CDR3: CATSDPQSGPSTNEQFF

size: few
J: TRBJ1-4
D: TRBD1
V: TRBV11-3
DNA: TGTGCCAGCAGAACATCCGGGACAGCGAATGAAAAACTGTTTTTT
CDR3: CASRTSGTANEKLFF

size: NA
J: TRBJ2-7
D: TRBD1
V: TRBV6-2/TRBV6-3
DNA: TGTGCCAGCAAACAGACAGGGACCTACGAGCAGTACTTC
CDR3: CASKQTGTYEQYF

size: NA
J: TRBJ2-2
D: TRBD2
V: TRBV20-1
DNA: TGCAGTGCTAGAACGGGAGGACCGAACACCGGGGAGCTGTTTTTT
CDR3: CSARTGGPNTGELFF

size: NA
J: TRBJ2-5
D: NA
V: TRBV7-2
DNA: TGTGCCAGCAGCCTGGGGGTCCCAGAGACCCAGTACTTC
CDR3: CASSLGVPETQYF

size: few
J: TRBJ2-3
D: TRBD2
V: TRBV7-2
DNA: TGTGCCAGCAGCCTGCCGCGGGAGTCGGGAGATACGCAGTATTTT
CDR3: CASSLPRESGDTQYF

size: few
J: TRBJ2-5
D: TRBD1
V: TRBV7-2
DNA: TGTGCCAGCAGCGCGAGCCACAGGGGGGAGGAGACCCAGTACTTC
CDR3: CASSASHRGEETQYF

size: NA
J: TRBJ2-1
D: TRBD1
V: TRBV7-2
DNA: TGTGCCAGCAGCTTAGCGCCGACAGGGGGCTCCTACAATGAGCAGTTCTTC
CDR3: CASSLAPTGGSYNEQFF

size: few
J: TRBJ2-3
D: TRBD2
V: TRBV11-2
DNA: TGTGCCAGCAGCTTAAGGCCAGCGACTAGCGGGAGGGCCGGCGCAGATACGCAGTATTTT
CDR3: CASSLRPATSGRAGADTQYF

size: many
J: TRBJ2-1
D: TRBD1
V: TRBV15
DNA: TGTGCCACCAGCAGAGTCGGCAGGGGGTCCTACAATGAGCAGTTCTTC
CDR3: CATSRVGRGSYNEQFF

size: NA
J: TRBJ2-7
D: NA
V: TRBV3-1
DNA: TGTGCCAGCAGCCAAGCGAGCTACGAGCAGTACTTC
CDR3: CASSQASYEQYF

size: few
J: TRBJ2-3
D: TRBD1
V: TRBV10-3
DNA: TGTGCCATCAGTGGGGGACAGCTCACAGATACGCAGTATTTT
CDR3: CAISGGQLTDTQYF

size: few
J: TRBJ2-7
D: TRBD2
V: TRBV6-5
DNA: TGTGCCAGCAGTTACTCGCGGGAGAACCCCAACGTCTACGAGCAGTACTTC
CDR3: CASSYSRENPNVYEQYF

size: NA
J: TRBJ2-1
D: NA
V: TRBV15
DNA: TGTGCCACCAGCAGAGCTCCCCACAAGAATGAGCAGTTCTTC
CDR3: CATSRAPHKNEQFF

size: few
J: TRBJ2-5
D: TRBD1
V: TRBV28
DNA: TGTGCCAGCAGTCCCGGGACAGAAGAGACCCAGTACTTC
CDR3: CASSPGTEETQYF

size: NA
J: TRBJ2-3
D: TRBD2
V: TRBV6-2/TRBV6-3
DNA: TGTGCCAGCAGTACTGGGACTATCCAAGATACGCAGTATTTT
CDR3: CASSTGTIQDTQYF

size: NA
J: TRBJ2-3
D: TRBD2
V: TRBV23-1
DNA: TGCGCCAAGGCGCGGGAGGATGGTGCAGATACGCAGTATTTT
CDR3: CAKAREDGADTQYF

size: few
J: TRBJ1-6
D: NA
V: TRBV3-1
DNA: TGTGCCAGCAGCCAAGATTATTCACCCCTCCACTTT
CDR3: CASSQDYSPLHF

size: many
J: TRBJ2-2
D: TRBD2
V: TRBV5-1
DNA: TGCGCCAGCAGCTTGGCCAGCGGGGTGGCCGGGGAGCTGTTTTTT
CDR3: CASSLASGVAGELFF

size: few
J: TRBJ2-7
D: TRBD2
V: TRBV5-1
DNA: TGCGCCAGCAGCTTGGCGGGGATACTAGCGGGGGTGGCCGCCGAGCAGTACTTC
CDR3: CASSLAGILAGVAAEQYF

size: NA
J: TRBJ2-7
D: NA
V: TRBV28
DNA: TGTGCCAGTAGAACCCCGGGGGTGAGCTACGAGCAGTACTTC
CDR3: CASRTPGVSYEQYF

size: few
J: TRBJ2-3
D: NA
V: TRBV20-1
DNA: TGCAGTGCTAGAGAGGGGGCGGGCACAGATACGCAGTATTTT
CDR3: CSAREGAGTDTQYF

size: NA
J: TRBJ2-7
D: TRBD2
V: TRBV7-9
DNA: TGTGCCAGCAGCTCTATAGCGGGACTACTAATTTACGAGGAGCAGTACTTC
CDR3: CASSSIAGLLIYEEQYF